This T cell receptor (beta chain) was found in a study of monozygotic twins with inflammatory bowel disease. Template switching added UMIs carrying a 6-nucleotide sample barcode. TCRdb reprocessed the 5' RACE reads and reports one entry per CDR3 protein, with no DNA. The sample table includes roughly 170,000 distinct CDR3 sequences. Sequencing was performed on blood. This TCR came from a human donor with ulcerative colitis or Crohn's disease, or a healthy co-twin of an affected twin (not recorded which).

CDR3 loop: CATKKREEAYNEQFF. The rearrangement joins TRBV11-2 to TRBJ2-1; the TRBD2 assignment by TCRdb is unverifiable without DNA. The germline gives CDR1 SGHAT, CDR2 FQNNGV. The CDR3 spans 15 residues.